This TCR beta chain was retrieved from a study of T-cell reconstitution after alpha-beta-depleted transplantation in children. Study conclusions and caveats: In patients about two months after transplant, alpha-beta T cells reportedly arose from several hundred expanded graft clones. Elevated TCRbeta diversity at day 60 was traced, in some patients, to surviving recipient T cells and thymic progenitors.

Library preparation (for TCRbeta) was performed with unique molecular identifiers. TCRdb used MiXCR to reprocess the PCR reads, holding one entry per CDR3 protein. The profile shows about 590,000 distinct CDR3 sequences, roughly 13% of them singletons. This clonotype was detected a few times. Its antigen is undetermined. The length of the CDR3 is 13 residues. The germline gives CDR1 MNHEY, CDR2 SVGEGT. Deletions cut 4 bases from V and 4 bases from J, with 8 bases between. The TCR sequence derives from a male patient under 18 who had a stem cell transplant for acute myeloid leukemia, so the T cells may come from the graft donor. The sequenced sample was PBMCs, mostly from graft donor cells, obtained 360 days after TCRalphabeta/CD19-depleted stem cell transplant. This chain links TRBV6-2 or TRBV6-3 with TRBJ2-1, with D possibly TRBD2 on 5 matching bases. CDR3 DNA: TGTGCCAGCAGTTGGACTGATTACAATGAGCAGTTCTTC. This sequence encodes CASSWTDYNEQFF.